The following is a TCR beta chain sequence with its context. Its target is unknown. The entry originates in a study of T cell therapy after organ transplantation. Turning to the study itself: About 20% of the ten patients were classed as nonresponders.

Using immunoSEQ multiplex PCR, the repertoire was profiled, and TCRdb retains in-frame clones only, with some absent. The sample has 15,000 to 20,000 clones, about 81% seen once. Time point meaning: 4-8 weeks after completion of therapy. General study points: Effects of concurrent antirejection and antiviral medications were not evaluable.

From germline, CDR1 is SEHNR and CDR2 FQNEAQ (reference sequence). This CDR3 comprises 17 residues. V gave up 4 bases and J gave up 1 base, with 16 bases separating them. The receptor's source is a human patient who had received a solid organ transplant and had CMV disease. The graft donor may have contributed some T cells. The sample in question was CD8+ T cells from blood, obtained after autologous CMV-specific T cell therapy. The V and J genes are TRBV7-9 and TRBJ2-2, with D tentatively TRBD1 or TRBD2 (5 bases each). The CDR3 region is CASSSREGNENTGELFF. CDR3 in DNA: TGTGCCAGCAGCTCACGCGAGGGGAACGAGAACACCGGGGAGCTGTTTTTT. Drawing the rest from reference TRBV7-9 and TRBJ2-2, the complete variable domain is DTGVSQNPRHKITKRGQNVTFRCDPISEHNRLYWYRQTLGQGPEFLTYFQNEAQLEKSRLLSDRFSAERPKGSFSTLEIQRTEQGDSAMYLCASSSREGNENTGELFFGEGSRLTVL.